These 17 T cell receptor beta chains share one sample of origin, sequenced in a study of T cells in Graves' hyperthyroidism and ophthalmopathy. The CDR3 regions of TCR beta were amplified from RNA transcripts. TCR CDR3 underwent first-round RT-PCR with the HTBI primer set. Each CDR3 protein is one row after TCRdb ran MiXCR on the multiplex PCR reads. This table holds more than 550,000 distinct CDR3 sequences, roughly a sixth found once. The sequencing input was blood. The source of these receptors is a woman in her fifties or sixties with Graves' hyperthyroidism that later progressed to Graves' ophthalmopathy.

The chain is built from TRBV12-3 or TRBV12-4 and TRBJ1-1, with TRBD1 as a possible D gene (5 bases). CDR3 length: 15 residues. Trimming stripped 6 bases from V and 0 bases from J, with 14 bases between. CDR3 protein: CASSEDGTLNTEAFF. Here the CDR3 DNA reads TGTGCCAGCAGCGAGGACGGGACGCTGAACACTGAAGCTTTCTTT.

This clonotype showed up just a few times. The chain employs TRBV19 and TRBJ1-5, with 7 bases identical to TRBD1. The CDR3 runs to 15 residues. V dropped 6 bases and J dropped 2; count of bases not matched to a gene: 7. Germline values: CDR1 LNHDA, CDR2 SQIVND (reference sequence). In DNA, the CDR3 is TGTGCCAGTAGCCGACAGGGAGGTGGCAATCAGCCCCAGCATTTT. It specifies CASSRQGGGNQPQHF.

This clonotype was recorded at least ten times. This sequence joins TRBV5-4 and TRBJ2-1, with D hard to call. CDR3 length equals 12 residues. Trimming left V 3 bases short and J 6 bases short, with 7 bases between. Germline V CDR1 and CDR2: SGHNT, YYREEE (reference sequence). This CDR3 reads CASSSSLNEQFF. DNA for the CDR3: TGTGCCAGCAGCTCGTCGCTCAATGAGCAGTTCTTC.

This clonotype occurred a few times. The chain combines TRBV6-1 with TRBJ1-1; D perhaps matches TRBD1 (5 bases). This CDR3 is built from 14 residues. Trimming took 8 bases from V and 2 from J, leaving 15 bases between them. The germline V gene encodes CDR1 MNHNS and CDR2 SASEGT. In DNA form, the CDR3 reads TGTGCCAGCGCTCCGACAGAGACCAACACTGAAGCTTTCTTT. It yields the protein CASAPTETNTEAFF.

The sample holds many counts of this clonotype. The rearrangement joins TRBV9 to TRBJ1-1, with D possibly matching TRBD1 (6 bases). Trimming pared 2 bases from V and 0 bases from J, leaving 8 bases between. Germline values: CDR1 SGDLS, CDR2 YYNGEE. The CDR3 covers 14 residues. As DNA, the CDR3 is TGTGCCAGCAGCGTGGGGGCTATGAACACTGAAGCTTTCTTT. Its translation is CASSVGAMNTEAFF.

The J gene is TRBJ2-1, the V gene TRBV6-4, with 11 nucleotides matching TRBD2. The CDR3 runs to 15 residues. V shed 0 bases, J shed 6 bases, and the junction held 1 base outside the gene matches. Germline V gene lookup returns CDR1 MRHNA and CDR2 SNTAGT. CDR3 DNA sequence: TGTGCCAGCAGTGACTCTAGCGGGGGGGCCAATGAGCAGTTCTTC. The encoded protein is CASSDSSGGANEQFF.

J is TRBJ1-2 and V is TRBV6-1; no firm D call. The V and J ends lost 2 bases and 6 bases respectively, with 16 bases between them. The germline V gene has CDR1 MNHNS and CDR2 SASEGT. This CDR3 has 15 amino acids. The CDR3 region has the DNA TGTGCCAGCAGTGAACTAATTGGGTCTTTTCATGGCTACACCTTC. Translating gives CASSELIGSFHGYTF.

In this sample, this clonotype turned up many times. J is TRBJ2-3 and V is TRBV7-2; D perhaps matches TRBD2 (5 bases). CDR1 SGHTA and CDR2 FQGNSA come from the germline V gene. CDR3 size: 15 residues. The V gene lost 5 bases and the J gene lost 2 bases, with 14 bases spanning the gap. CDR3 loop: CASSPRRGDTDTQYF. The DNA of the CDR3 is TGTGCCAGCAGCCCTCGTCGGGGAGACACAGATACGCAGTATTTT.

CDR3 in amino acids: CASSSHLNRGGGEQYF. The CDR3 DNA is TGTGCCAGCAGTTCACACCTAAACAGGGGAGGGGGCGAGCAGTACTTC. This chain connects TRBV27 to TRBJ2-7; D may correspond to TRBD1 or TRBD2 (7 bases each). The CDR3 sequence is 16 residues long. V dropped 4 bases and J dropped 6 bases, with 22 bases sitting between them. Germline lookup yields CDR1 MNHEY and CDR2 SMNVEV (reference sequence).

This clonotype appeared a few times. The chain joins TRBV7-9 to TRBJ2-1, with 7 positions matching TRBD1. The junction had 7 bases not matched to a gene; V was cut back by 5 bases and J by 0 bases. CDR3 length: 16 residues. Germline CDR1 SEHNR, CDR2 FQNEAQ (reference sequence). In DNA form, the CDR3 reads TGTGCCAGCAGCGCTCGGGACAGAACCTCCTACAATGAGCAGTTCTTC. Protein sequence: CASSARDRTSYNEQFF.

This clonotype showed up just a few times. The chain has TRBV6-5 and TRBJ1-5; D is perhaps TRBD1 (6 bases). The ends were cut back, 2 bases at V and 1 base at J, with 24 bases in the middle. CDR1 and CDR2 from the germline V gene are MNHEY and SVGAGI. The length of the CDR3 is 20 residues. The CDR3, as DNA: TGTGCCAGCAGTTACACCGCAGGGCAAGGAGGGGGTATAAGCAATCAGCCCCAGCATTTT. It codes for CASSYTAGQGGGISNQPQHF.

This clonotype was found many times. In DNA form, the CDR3 reads TGTGCCAGCAGTTACTCGATGACAGGATCGAGCACTGAAGCTTTCTTT. Translating it yields CASSYSMTGSSTEAFF. The chain employs TRBV6-5 and TRBJ1-1; D may be TRBD1 (6 bases). The V end lost 0 bases, the J end lost 4 bases, and 15 bases lay between the germline ends. The length of the CDR3 is 16 residues. Per germline, CDR1 MNHEY and CDR2 SVGAGI.

This sequence joins TRBV27 and TRBJ1-1; D is ambiguous. This CDR3 is 14 amino acids long. CDR1 is MNHEY and CDR2 is SMNVEV in the germline V gene (reference sequence). V dropped 6 bases and J dropped 0 bases, with 11 bases sitting between them. The CDR3 region has the DNA TGTGCCAGCAGCCGAGACTTCTTGAACACTGAAGCTTTCTTT. This translates into CASSRDFLNTEAFF.

The chain links TRBV7-6 to TRBJ1-4; no definite D call. The germline V and J ends were trimmed by 5 bases and 8 bases, with 9 bases remaining between them. Germline V gene data show CDR1 as SGHVS and CDR2 as FNYEAQ. This CDR3 has 12 amino acids. In nucleotides, the CDR3 is TGTGCCAGCAGCCAGATCGGGGAAAAACTGTTTTTT. It codes for CASSQIGEKLFF.

In DNA, the CDR3 is TGCAGCGTTGGGCCGCCCAATAGGCAGCTGAACACTGAAGCTTTCTTT. Its protein product is CSVGPPNRQLNTEAFF. The chain has TRBV29-1 and TRBJ1-1; D gene uncertain. Per germline, CDR1 SQVTM and CDR2 ANQGSEA. The CDR3 sequence is 16 residues long. Trimming left V 4 bases short and J 0 bases short, with 18 bases between.

This clonotype was seen a handful of times. This chain connects TRBV19 to TRBJ1-1; 10 bases are a match to TRBD1. J gave up 0 bases and V 4 bases, and 2 bases lay outside the gene matches. The germline V gene has CDR1 LNHDA and CDR2 SQIVND (reference sequence). This CDR3 contains 15 residues. The CDR3 DNA reads TGTGCCAGTAGTAGGGACAGGGGTATGAACACTGAAGCTTTCTTT. Its protein product is CASSRDRGMNTEAFF.

This clonotype was seen many times. J is TRBJ2-1 and V is TRBV18; TRBD1 aligns across 8 bases. Germline values: CDR1 KGHSH, CDR2 LQKENI. V was clipped by 3 bases and J by 1 base; unmatched bases: 5. The CDR3 covers 16 residues. This CDR3 reads CASSPLQGGSYNEQFF. DNA of the CDR3: TGTGCCAGCTCACCCTTACAGGGGGGATCCTACAATGAGCAGTTCTTC.